This is a list of T cell receptor beta chains from one sample in a study of long-term antiretroviral therapy in people with HIV. Data came from immunoSEQ multiplex PCR; TCRdb stores just in-frame clones and leaves some out. In the table there are about 23,000 clones, under 85% of which are singletons. The sample was unsorted PBMCs, taken 0.4 years after starting antiretroviral therapy. These receptors came from a man aged 45-60 years with HIV. The CDR3 runs from the conserved cysteine through the conserved F or W. Not all rows give a size; the values are once, few, many and, for expanded clones, a class.

>TRBJ1-4|TRBV5-1|NA|15
CASSSTGGAGEKLFF
>TRBJ2-3|TRBV11-1|NA|16
CASSLGVREYTDTQYF
>TRBJ1-2|TRBV2|NA|17
CASSSGQGVGKNYGYTF
>TRBJ2-2|TRBV28|NA|18
CASSFPASGATNTGELFF
>TRBJ1-2|TRBV5-1|NA|15
CASSLDGQGNYGYTF
>TRBJ2-1|TRBV13|NA|16
CASRARRSGSYNEQFF
>TRBJ1-2|TRBV28|once|16
CASSFPQAQAEGGYTF
>TRBJ1-5|TRBV28|NA|15
CASASRGQNYQPQHF
>TRBJ1-4|TRBV27|NA|15
CASSLAGAANEKLFF
>TRBJ2-5|TRBV7-8|NA|13
CASSLTGEETQYF
>TRBJ1-4|TRBV25-1|NA|15
CASSHRQTQYEKLFF
>TRBJ1-2|TRBV18|NA|15
CASSPRSGGNYGYTF
>TRBJ1-4|TRBV7-2|NA|13
CASSSDPTEKLFF
>NA|TRBV7-2|NA|15
CASSKGLAGATEQYF
>TRBJ1-1|TRBV11-1|once|13
CASSLVRYTEAFF
>TRBJ1-1|TRBV6-5|NA|15
CASSYSGTGNTEAFF
>TRBJ1-6|TRBV7-8|once|15
CASSLATGEGSPLHF
>TRBJ1-2|TRBV11-2|NA|15
CASSLGGRGNYGYTF
>TRBJ2-7|TRBV7-6|NA|18
CASSLALTGGTRAYEQYF
>TRBJ1-1|TRBV4-1|NA|15
CASSQRAQANTEAFF
>TRBJ1-2|TRBV6-1|NA|15
CASSEEGSEVSGYTF
>TRBJ1-2|TRBV7-9|few|14
CASSSVGTGFTYTF
>TRBJ1-2|TRBV5-1|few|13
CASSWGQGAGYTF
>TRBJ2-5|TRBV11-2|NA|16
CASSRSGTPAAETQYF
>TRBJ1-2|TRBV28|NA|15
CASISPGTVTVGYTF
>TRBJ2-7|TRBV5-1|NA|15
CASSLDSVISYEQYF
>TRBJ1-2|TRBV5-6|once|15
CASSLGGTVNYGYTF
>TRBJ1-1|TRBV28|medium-sized|16
CASSLPTSALNTEAFF
>TRBJ2-3|TRBV18|NA|16
CASSPLGGGGTDTQYF
>TRBJ1-3|TRBV6-6|NA|15
CASSTQARSGNTIYF
>TRBJ2-7|TRBV7-2|NA|12
CASSLPPWEQYF